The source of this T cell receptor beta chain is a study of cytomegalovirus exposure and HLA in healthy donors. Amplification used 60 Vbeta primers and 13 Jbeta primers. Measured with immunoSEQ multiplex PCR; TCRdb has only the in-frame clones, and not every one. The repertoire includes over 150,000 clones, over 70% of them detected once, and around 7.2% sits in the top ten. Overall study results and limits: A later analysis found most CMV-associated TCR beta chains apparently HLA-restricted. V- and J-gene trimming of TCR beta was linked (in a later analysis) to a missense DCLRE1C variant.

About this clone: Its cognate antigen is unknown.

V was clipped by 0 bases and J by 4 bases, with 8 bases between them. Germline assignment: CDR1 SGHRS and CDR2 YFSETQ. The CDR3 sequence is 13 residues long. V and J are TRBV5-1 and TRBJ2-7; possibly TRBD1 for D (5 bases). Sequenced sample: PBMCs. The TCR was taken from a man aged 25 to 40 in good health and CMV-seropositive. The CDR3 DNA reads TGCGCCAGCAGCTTGGGACAGCAATACGAGCAGTACTTC. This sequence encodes CASSLGQQYEQYF.